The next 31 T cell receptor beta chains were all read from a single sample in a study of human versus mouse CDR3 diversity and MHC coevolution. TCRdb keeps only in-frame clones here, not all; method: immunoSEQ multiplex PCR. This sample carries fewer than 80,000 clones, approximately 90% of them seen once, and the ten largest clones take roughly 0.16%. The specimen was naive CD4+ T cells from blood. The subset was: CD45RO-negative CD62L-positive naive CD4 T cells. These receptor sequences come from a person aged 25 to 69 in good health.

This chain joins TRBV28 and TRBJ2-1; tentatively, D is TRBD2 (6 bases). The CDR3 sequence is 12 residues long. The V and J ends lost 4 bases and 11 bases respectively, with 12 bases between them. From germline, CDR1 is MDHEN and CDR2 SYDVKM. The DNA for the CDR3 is TGTGCCAGCAGTTCCATACTAGCTCAGCAGTTCTTC. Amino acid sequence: CASSSILAQQFF.

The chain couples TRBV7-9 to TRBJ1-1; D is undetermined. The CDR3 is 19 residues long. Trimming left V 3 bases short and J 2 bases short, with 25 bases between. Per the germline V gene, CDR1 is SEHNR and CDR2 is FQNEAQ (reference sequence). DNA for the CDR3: TGTGCCAGCAGCTTGTTTAGCGTGAGGGCCTCTTGGGTCAACACTGAAGCTTTCTTT. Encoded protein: CASSLFSVRASWVNTEAFF.

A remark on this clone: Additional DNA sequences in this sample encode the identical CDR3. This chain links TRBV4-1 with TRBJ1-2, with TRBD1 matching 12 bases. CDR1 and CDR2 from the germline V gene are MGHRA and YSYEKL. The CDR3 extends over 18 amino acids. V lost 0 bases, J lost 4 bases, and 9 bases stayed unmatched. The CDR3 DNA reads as TGCGCCAGCAGCCAAGAGCCAGACCGGGACAGGGGGCTCTATGGCTACACCTTC. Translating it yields CASSQEPDRDRGLYGYTF.

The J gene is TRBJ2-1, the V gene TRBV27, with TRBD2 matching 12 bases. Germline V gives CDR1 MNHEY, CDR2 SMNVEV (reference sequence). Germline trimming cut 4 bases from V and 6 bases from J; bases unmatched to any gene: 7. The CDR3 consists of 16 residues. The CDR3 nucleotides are TGTGCCAGCAGTTCTAGGGGACTAGCGGGTCGCAATGAGCAGTTCTTC. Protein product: CASSSRGLAGRNEQFF.

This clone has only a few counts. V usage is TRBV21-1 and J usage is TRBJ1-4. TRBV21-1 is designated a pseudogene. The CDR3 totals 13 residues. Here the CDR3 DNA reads TGTGCCACCAGGACTCGCACCTATGAAAAACTGTTTTTT. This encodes CATRTRTYEKLFF.

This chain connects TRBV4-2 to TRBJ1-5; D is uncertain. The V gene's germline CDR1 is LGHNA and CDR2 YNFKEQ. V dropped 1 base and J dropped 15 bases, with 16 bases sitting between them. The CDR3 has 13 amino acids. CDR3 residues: CASSQASGSRRHF. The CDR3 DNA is TGTGCCAGCAGCCAAGCGTCAGGATCCCGCCGGCATTTT.

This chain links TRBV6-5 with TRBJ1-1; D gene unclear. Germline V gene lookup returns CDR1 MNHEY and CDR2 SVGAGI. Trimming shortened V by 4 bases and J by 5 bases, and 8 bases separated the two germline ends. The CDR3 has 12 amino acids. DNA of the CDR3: TGTGCCAGCAGTTCCAGCGGGACTGAAGCTTTCTTT. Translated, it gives CASSSSGTEAFF.

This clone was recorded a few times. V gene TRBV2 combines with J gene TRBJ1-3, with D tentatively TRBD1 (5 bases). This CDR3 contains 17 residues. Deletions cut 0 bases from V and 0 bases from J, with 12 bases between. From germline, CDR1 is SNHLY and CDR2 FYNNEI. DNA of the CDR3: TGTGCCAGCAGTGAAGCCCGTTCAGGACACTCTGGAAACACCATATATTTT. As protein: CASSEARSGHSGNTIYF.

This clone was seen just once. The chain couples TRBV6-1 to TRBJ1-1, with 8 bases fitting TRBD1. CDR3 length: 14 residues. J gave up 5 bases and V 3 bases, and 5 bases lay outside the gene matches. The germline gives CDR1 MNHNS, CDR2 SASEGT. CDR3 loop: CASSDGRGRTEAFF. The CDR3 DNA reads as TGTGCCAGCAGTGACGGCAGGGGGCGGACTGAAGCTTTCTTT.

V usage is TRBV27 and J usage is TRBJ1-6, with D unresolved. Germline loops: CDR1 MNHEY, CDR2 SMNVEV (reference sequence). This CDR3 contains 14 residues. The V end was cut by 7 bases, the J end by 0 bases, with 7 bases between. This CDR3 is CASIGSSYNSPLHF. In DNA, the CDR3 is TGTGCCAGCATTGGGAGCTCCTATAATTCACCCCTCCACTTT.

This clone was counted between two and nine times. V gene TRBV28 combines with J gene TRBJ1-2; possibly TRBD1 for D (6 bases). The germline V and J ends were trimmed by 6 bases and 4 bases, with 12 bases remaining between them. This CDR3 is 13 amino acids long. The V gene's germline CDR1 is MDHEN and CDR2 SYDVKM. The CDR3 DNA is TGTGCCAGCAGCATACAGGGCTTCTATGGCTACACCTTC. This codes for CASSIQGFYGYTF.

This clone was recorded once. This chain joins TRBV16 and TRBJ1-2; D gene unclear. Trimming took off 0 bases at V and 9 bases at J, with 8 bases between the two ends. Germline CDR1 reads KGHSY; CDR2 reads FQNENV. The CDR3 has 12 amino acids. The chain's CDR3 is CASSQSPVSYTF. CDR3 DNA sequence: TGTGCCAGCAGCCAATCGCCAGTGAGCTACACCTTC. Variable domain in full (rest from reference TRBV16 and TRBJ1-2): GEEVAQTPKHLVRGEGQKAKLYCAPIKGHSYVFWYQQVLKNEFKFLISFQNENVFDETGMPKERFSAKCLPNSPCSLEIQATKLEDSAVYFCASSQSPVSYTFGSGTRLTVV.

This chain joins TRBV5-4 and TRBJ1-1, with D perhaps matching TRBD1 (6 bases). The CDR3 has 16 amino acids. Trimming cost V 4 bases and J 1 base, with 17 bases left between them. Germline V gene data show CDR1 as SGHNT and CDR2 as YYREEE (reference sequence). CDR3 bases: TGTGCCAGCAGCCTGACTGGGGGCGGGCCGAACACTGAAGCTTTCTTT. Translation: CASSLTGGGPNTEAFF.

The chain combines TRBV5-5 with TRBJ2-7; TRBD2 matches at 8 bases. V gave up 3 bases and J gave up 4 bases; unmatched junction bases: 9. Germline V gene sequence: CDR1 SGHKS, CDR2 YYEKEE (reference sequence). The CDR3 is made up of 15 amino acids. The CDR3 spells CASSSPGLGGYEQYF. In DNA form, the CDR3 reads TGTGCCAGCAGCTCCCCGGGACTAGGGGGTTACGAGCAGTACTTC.

Here the CDR3 DNA reads TGCGCCAGCAGCCAAGGGCGGGAGGGTAGTAGGAACTATGGCTACACCTTC. It codes for CASSQGREGSRNYGYTF. This sequence joins TRBV4-1 and TRBJ1-2; D not resolved. Germline CDR1 and CDR2: MGHRA and YSYEKL. V dropped 1 base and J dropped 2 bases, with 17 bases sitting between them. CDR3 length: 17 amino acids.

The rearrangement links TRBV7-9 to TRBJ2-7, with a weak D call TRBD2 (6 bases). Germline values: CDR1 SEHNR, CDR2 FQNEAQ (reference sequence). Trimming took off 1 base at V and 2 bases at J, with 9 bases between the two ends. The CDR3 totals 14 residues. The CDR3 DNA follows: TGTGCCAGCAGCTTAGAGCGGGTAACCTACGAGCAGTACTTC. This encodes CASSLERVTYEQYF.

CDR3 in amino acids: CASRELTDRGSYTF. CDR3 DNA sequence: TGTGCCAGCAGGGAGCTGACGGACAGAGGTAGCTACACCTTC. The chain joins TRBV6-1 to TRBJ1-2, with D possibly being TRBD1 (6 bases). Germline lookup yields CDR1 MNHNS and CDR2 SASEGT. V lost 6 bases and J lost 9, with 20 bases in between. The CDR3 is made up of 14 amino acids.

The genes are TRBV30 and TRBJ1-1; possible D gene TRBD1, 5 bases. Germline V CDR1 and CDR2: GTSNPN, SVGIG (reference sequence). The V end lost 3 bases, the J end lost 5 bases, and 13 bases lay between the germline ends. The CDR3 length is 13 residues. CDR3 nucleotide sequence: TGTGCCTGGAGGCCCCAGGGCGGAACTGAAGCTTTCTTT. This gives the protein CAWRPQGGTEAFF.

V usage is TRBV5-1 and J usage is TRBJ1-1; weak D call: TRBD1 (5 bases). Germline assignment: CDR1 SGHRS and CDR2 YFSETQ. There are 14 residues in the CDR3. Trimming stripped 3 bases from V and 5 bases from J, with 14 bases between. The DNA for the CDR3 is TGCGCCAGCAGCTCAGGTCAGGGTCGGACTGAAGCTTTCTTT. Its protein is CASSSGQGRTEAFF. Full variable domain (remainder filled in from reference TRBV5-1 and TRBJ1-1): KAGVTQTPRYLIKTRGQQVTLSCSPISGHRSVSWYQQTPGQGLQFLFEYFSETQRNKGNFPGRFSGRQFSNSRSEMNVSTLELGDSALYLCASSSGQGRTEAFFGQGTRLTVV.

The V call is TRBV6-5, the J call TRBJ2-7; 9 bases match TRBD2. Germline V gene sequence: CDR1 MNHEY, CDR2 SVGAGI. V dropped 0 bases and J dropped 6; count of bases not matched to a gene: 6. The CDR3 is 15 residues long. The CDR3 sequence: CASSYSIRSGSEQYF. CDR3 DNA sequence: TGTGCCAGCAGTTACTCGATTCGTAGCGGGAGCGAGCAGTACTTC.

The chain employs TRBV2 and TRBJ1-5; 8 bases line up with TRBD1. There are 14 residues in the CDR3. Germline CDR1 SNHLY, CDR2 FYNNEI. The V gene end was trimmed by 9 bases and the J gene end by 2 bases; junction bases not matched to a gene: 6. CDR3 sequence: CASSPGQGNQPQHF. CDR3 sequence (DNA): TGTGCCAGTAGCCCGGGACAGGGCAATCAGCCCCAGCATTTT.

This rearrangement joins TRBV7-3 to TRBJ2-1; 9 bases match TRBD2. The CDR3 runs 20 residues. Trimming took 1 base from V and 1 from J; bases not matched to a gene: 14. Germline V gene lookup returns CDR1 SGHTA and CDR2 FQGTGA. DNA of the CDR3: TGTGCCAGCAGCTTAAATCCTAGCGGGGCCAAAGTCGGATCCTACAATGAGCAGTTCTTC. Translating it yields CASSLNPSGAKVGSYNEQFF. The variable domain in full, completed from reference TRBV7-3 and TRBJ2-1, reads GAGVSQTPSNKVTEKGKYVELRCDPISGHTALYWYRQSLGQGPEFLIYFQGTGAADDSGLPNDRFFAVRPEGSVSTLKIQRTERGDSAVYLCASSLNPSGAKVGSYNEQFFGPGTRLTVL.

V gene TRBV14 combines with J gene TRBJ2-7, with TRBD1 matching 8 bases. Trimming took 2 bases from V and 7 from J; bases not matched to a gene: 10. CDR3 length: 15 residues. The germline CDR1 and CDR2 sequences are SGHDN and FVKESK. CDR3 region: CASSQSLTGVGEQYF. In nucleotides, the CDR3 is TGTGCCAGCAGCCAATCCCTGACAGGGGTGGGAGAGCAGTACTTC.

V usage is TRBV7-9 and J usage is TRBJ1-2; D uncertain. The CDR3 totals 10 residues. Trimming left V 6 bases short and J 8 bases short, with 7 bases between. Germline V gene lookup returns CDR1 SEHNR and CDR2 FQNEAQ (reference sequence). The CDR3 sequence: CASSLLGYTF. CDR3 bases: TGTGCCAGCAGTTTACTGGGCTACACCTTC.

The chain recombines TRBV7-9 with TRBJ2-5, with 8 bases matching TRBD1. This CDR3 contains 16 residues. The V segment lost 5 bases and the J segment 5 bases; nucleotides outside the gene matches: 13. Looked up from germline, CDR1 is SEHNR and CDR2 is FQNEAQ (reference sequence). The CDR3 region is CASSHPLGQGGETQYF. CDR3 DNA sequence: TGTGCCAGCAGCCACCCCCTCGGACAGGGTGGTGAGACCCAGTACTTC.

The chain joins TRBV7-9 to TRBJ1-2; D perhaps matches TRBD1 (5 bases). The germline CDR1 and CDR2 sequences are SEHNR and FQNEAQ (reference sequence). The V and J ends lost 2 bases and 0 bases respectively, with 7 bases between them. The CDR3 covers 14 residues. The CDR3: CASSLQGANYGYTF. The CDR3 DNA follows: TGTGCCAGCAGCTTACAGGGTGCTAACTATGGCTACACCTTC.

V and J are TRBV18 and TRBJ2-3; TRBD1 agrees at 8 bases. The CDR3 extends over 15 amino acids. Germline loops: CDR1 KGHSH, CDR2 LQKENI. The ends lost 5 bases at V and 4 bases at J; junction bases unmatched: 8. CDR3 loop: CASSKDRVGADTQYF. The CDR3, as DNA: TGTGCCAGCTCAAAGGACAGGGTGGGCGCAGATACGCAGTATTTT. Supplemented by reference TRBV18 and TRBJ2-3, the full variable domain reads NAGVMQNPRHLVRRRGQEARLRCSPMKGHSHVYWYRQLPEEGLKFMVYLQKENIIDESGMPKERFSAEFPKEGPSILRIQQVVRGDSAAYFCASSKDRVGADTQYFGPGTRLTVL.

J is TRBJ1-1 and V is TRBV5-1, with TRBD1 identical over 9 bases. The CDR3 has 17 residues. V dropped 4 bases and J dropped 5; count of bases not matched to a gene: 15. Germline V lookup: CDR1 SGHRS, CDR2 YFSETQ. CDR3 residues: CASSPQIQGAGGTEAFF. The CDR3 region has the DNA TGCGCCAGCAGCCCGCAGATACAGGGGGCAGGGGGTACTGAAGCTTTCTTT.

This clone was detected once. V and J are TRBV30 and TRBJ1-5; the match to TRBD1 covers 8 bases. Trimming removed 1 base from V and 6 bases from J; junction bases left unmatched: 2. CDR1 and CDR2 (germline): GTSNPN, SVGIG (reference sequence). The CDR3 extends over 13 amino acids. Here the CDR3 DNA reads TGTGCCTGGAGTGGGACAGGGAGTCAGCCCCAGCATTTT. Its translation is CAWSGTGSQPQHF.

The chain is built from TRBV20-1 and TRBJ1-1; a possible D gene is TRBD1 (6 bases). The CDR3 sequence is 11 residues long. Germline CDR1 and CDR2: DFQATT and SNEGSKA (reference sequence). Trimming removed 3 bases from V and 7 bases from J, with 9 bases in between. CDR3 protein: CSARGANEAFF. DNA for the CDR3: TGCAGTGCTAGGGGGGCTAATGAAGCTTTCTTT.

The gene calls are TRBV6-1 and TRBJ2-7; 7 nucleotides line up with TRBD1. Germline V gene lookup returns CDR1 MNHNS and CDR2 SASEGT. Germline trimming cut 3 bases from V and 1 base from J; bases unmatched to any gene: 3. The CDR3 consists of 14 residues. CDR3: CASSESRGSYEQYF. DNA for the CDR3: TGTGCCAGCAGTGAGTCCAGGGGGTCCTACGAGCAGTACTTC.